These 7 T cell receptor beta chains were all obtained from the same sample, sequenced in a study of human T cells and chemical hapten exposure. TCRdb redid the calling of the RACE reads with MiXCR, one entry per CDR3 protein. The sample holds fewer than 300,000 distinct CDR3 sequences, 8.6% seen once. Time point specified: pre-sensitization, week 0. The sample's treatment: therapeutic diphenylcyclopropenone sensitization with weekly scalp DPC. Sequencing used whole blood, obtained in connection with sensitization to the hapten diphenylcyclopropenone (DPC). The source is a woman aged 35 to 49 with alopecia areata. Some clones in this sample may be carry-over from other donors' samples.

This clonotype was seen a few times. The chain is built from TRBV7-9 and TRBJ2-1; 9 bases map to TRBD1. V lost 6 bases to trimming and J lost 8 bases; unmatched junction nucleotides: 8. CDR1 SEHNR and CDR2 FQNEAQ come from the germline V gene (reference sequence). This CDR3 comprises 14 residues. Written as DNA, the CDR3 is TGTGCCAGCAGAATTAGACAGGGGGAAGATGAGCAGTTCTTC. Translation gives CASRIRQGEDEQFF.

The chain employs TRBV13 and TRBJ2-5; 14 bases agree with TRBD2. With V trimmed by 4 bases and J by 0 bases, 10 bases remained unmatched. The V gene's germline CDR1 is PRHDT and CDR2 FYEKMQ (reference sequence). This CDR3 spans 19 amino acids. CDR3 nucleotide sequence: TGTGCCAGCAGCTCAGCCGGACTAGCGGGAGGTAACTACCAAGAGACCCAGTACTTC. This encodes CASSSAGLAGGNYQETQYF.

This clonotype was seen more than once but under ten times. The chain joins TRBV7-2 to TRBJ1-3; tentative D call: TRBD1 (5 bases). The V gene's germline CDR1 is SGHTA and CDR2 FQGNSA. This CDR3 spans 14 amino acids. The V end was cut by 3 bases, the J end by 1 base, with 7 bases between. The CDR3 loop is CASSFAGSGNTIYF. The CDR3, as DNA: TGTGCCAGCAGCTTCGCAGGGTCTGGAAACACCATATATTTT.

The chain uses TRBV24-1 and TRBJ2-5; D is perhaps TRBD2 (6 bases). This CDR3 is built from 16 residues. Germline V gene lookup returns CDR1 KGHDR and CDR2 SFDVKD. V lost 7 bases and J lost 1, with 18 bases in between. CDR3: CATSLIRRDCQETQYF. As DNA, the CDR3 is TGTGCCACCAGCCTAATCCGCCGGGACTGCCAAGAGACCCAGTACTTC.

This clonotype was recorded a few times. CDR3 bases: TGCAGCGTTGGGAAGACGAACACTGAAGCTTTCTTT. It yields the protein CSVGKTNTEAFF. The V call is TRBV29-1, the J call TRBJ1-1; D not resolved. The ends were cut back, 4 bases at V and 1 base at J, with 7 bases in the middle. The germline V gene encodes CDR1 SQVTM and CDR2 ANQGSEA. The CDR3 covers 12 residues.

There are a few counts of this clonotype. The chain uses TRBV28 and TRBJ2-7; D may correspond to TRBD1 or TRBD2 (5 bases each). The CDR3 sequence is 14 residues long. V was cut by 8 bases and J by 2 bases, with 16 bases left in between. Germline values: CDR1 MDHEN, CDR2 SYDVKM. The CDR3 loop reads CASRSRDPTYEQYF. The CDR3 DNA reads TGTGCCAGCCGGAGCCGGGACCCTACCTACGAGCAGTACTTC.

The V gene is TRBV3-1, the J gene TRBJ2-1, with TRBD2 matching over 14 bases. The CDR3 loop spans 18 amino acids. V was clipped by 3 bases and J by 2 bases; unmatched bases: 6. Germline CDR1 LGHDT, CDR2 YNNKEL (reference sequence). The CDR3 sequence: CASSQRLAGGLAYNEQFF. The CDR3 DNA is TGTGCCAGCAGCCAGAGACTAGCGGGAGGGCTAGCCTACAATGAGCAGTTCTTC.